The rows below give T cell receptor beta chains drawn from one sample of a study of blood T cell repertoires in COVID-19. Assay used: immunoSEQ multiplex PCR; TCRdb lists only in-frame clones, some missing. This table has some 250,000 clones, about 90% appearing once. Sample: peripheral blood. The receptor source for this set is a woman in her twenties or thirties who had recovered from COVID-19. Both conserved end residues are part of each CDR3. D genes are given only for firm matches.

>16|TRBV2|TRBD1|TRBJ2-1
TGTGCCAGCAGTGGGCGGGACAGGGGGCGGGTCTATGAGCAGTTCTTC
CASSGRDRGRVYEQFF
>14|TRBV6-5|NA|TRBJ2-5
TGTGCCACCTCACGAGGAGTTGATCGTGAGACCCAGTACTTC
CATSRGVDRETQYF
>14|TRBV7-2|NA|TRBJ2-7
TGTGCCAGCAGTCCCAACCCAGGGCCCTACGAGCAGTACTTC
CASSPNPGPYEQYF
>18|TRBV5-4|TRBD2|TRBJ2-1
TGTGCCAGCACCTTTGGCACCCTAGCGGGGGGTCCCGACAATGAGCAGTTCTTC
CASTFGTLAGGPDNEQFF
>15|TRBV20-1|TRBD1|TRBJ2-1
TGCAGTGCTAGTGGTCGGCAGGGGGCAAGCAATGAGCAGTTCTTC
CSASGRQGASNEQFF
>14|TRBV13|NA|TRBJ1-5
TGTGCCAGGCGGCGAAATCCTAGCAATCAGCCCCAGCATTTT
CARRRNPSNQPQHF
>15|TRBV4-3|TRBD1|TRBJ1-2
TGCGCCAGCAGCCAAGATTCGGGACAGATCTATGGCTACACCTTC
CASSQDSGQIYGYTF
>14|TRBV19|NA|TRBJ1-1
TGTGCCAGTAAGGCAATGGGAGGAGGGACTGAAGCTTTCTTT
CASKAMGGGTEAFF
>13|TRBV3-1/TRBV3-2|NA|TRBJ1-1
TGTGCCAGCAGCCAAGATAACCTTTCGAGGGCTTTCTTT
CASSQDNLSRAFF
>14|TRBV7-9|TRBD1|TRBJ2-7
TGTGCCAGCAGCACGGGACAGGGGCATGACGAGCAGTACTTC
CASSTGQGHDEQYF